A selection of T cell receptor beta chains follows, all from one sample in a study of cytomegalovirus exposure and HLA in healthy donors. Sequenced by immunoSEQ multiplex PCR; TCRdb stores in-frame clones only, minus some. The repertoire has 130,000 to 150,000 clones, 78% of them found once; the top ten carry about 2.2%. The specimen sequenced was PBMCs. The receptors were sampled from a woman aged 18 to 35 in good health and CMV-seropositive. Both conserved end residues are part of each CDR3. The D gene is left open where the match is weak. Expanded clones are given a class, and other clones once, few, many or no size at all.

>.|TRBV27|TRBJ1-1|.
TGTGCCAGCAGTTTGGCGGGTTACACTGAAGCTTTCTTT
CASSLAGYTEAFF
>.|TRBV7-2|TRBJ2-6|.
TGTGCCAGCACCAAACGACAGACCTCTGGGGCCAACGTCCTGACTTTC
CASTKRQTSGANVLTF
>.|TRBV21-1|TRBJ1-1|.
TGTGCCAGCAGCATGAGGAAGTCTTTGAACACTGAAGCTTTCTTT
CASSMRKSLNTEAFF
>TRBD1|TRBV29-1|TRBJ1-2|.
TGCAGCGTTTCCCTAGGGGGCGACTATGGCTACACCTTC
CSVSLGGDYGYTF
>TRBD1|TRBV30|TRBJ2-7|few
TGTGCCTGGACCGGGACAGGGGTCCACGAGCAGTACTTC
CAWTGTGVHEQYF
>.|TRBV13|TRBJ2-3|.
TGTGCCAGCAGCTTAGCGGGGGGCACCCGTAGCACAGATACGCAGTATTTT
CASSLAGGTRSTDTQYF
>TRBD2|TRBV7-2|TRBJ2-1|few
TGTGCCAGCAGCCCGCTACTGCGACTAGCCCCCAATGAGCAGTTCTTC
CASSPLLRLAPNEQFF
>TRBD1|TRBV9|TRBJ2-2|.
TGTGCCAGCAGCGTAGGACAGGGTCCCGGGGAGCTGTTTTTT
CASSVGQGPGELFF
>.|TRBV5-1|TRBJ2-3|.
TGCGCCAGCAGCTTGGTCGCCTTGGCCGGCACAGATACGCAGTATTTT
CASSLVALAGTDTQYF
>TRBD1|TRBV2|TRBJ1-4|.
TGTGCCAGCATCCCCGGGACAGGCCCAACTAATGAAAAACTGTTTTTT
CASIPGTGPTNEKLFF
>.|TRBV6-6|TRBJ2-1|.
TGTGCCAGCGGACAGACCTACAATGAGCAGTTCTTC
CASGQTYNEQFF
>.|TRBV7-2|TRBJ1-6|.
TGTGCCAGCAGCTTGGGGGGAGGGACCTACTCACCCCTCCACTTT
CASSLGGGTYSPLHF
>.|TRBV19|TRBJ2-1|.
TGTGCCAGCCACCCTTCCGGGACACTCACAAGGGGCTACAATGAGCAGTTCTTC
CASHPSGTLTRGYNEQFF
>TRBD2|TRBV6-5|TRBJ2-3|.
TGTGCCAGCAGTGGGACTAGCGGGGGAGCAGATACGCAGTATTTT
CASSGTSGGADTQYF
>.|TRBV5-6|TRBJ2-7|.
TGTGCCAGCAGCGCGGGACAGATTAGGGGTTTGAACGAGCAGTACTTC
CASSAGQIRGLNEQYF
>TRBD2|TRBV19|TRBJ2-3|.
TGTGCCAGCAGCGGGGGAATGGATACGCAGTATTTT
CASSGGMDTQYF
>TRBD1|TRBV19|TRBJ1-1|once
TGTGCCAGTACTCGAAGGCCTCTAGGACAGGGGGCAACCGATGAAGCTTTCTTT
CASTRRPLGQGATDEAFF
>.|TRBV27|TRBJ2-1|.
TGTGCCAGCAGTTTATCGAGTAGCTCCTACAATGAGCAGTTCTTC
CASSLSSSSYNEQFF
>TRBD1|TRBV15|TRBJ2-1|.
TGTGCCACCAGCAGCACAAAGAAGGGGGCTGGGAATGAGCAGTTCTTC
CATSSTKKGAGNEQFF
>TRBD1|TRBV7-6|TRBJ1-1|.
TGTGCCAGCAGCGTTAGCGCCTCAGGGGGAGGAGAAGCTTTCTTT
CASSVSASGGGEAFF
>TRBD2|TRBV28|TRBJ2-7|.
TGTGCCAGCACTGAACTAGCGGGGTCTCACCTGACGGAGCAGTACTTC
CASTELAGSHLTEQYF
>.|TRBV2|TRBJ1-5|.
TGTGCCAGCAGAGCCGGGACTGGGGGTGAGCCCCAGCATTTT
CASRAGTGGEPQHF
>.|TRBV5-1|TRBJ2-6|few
TGCGCCAGCAGCGCGCGGAGGGACTCTGGGGCCAACGTCCTGACTTTC
CASSARRDSGANVLTF
>TRBD2|TRBV5-8|TRBJ2-5|.
TGTGCCAGCAGCTTGGGGGGACTAAGCCTGACCCAGTACTTC
CASSLGGLSLTQYF
>.|TRBV5-8|TRBJ1-4|once
TGTGCCAGCAGCTTTAATAGCGGCAGCCGTAATGAAAAACTGTTTTTT
CASSFNSGSRNEKLFF
>TRBD1|TRBV6-1|TRBJ2-1|.
TGTGCCAGCAGTGAATCCCCAGGGGGCTACAATGAGCAGTTCTTC
CASSESPGGYNEQFF
>TRBD1|TRBV30|TRBJ2-1|.
TGTGCCTCGACAGGGACGTCCGGCAATGAGCAGTTCTTC
CASTGTSGNEQFF
>.|TRBV7-6|TRBJ1-5|few
TGTGCCAGCAGCCCCGCGGGAAATCAGCCCCAGCATTTT
CASSPAGNQPQHF
>.|TRBV19|TRBJ1-2|.
TGTGCCAGTAGTATGAGACAGGATCCTTATGGCTACACCTTC
CASSMRQDPYGYTF
>.|TRBV11-2|TRBJ1-3|.
TGTGCCAGCAGCCCTGAGGGAGTGCATCGCTCTTTAAACACCATATATTTT
CASSPEGVHRSLNTIYF
>TRBD1|TRBV5-6|TRBJ1-6|.
TGTGCCAGCAGCCTGGGACAGGGAGATCCCCTCCACTTT
CASSLGQGDPLHF
>TRBD2|TRBV5-1|TRBJ2-1|once
TGCGCCAGCAGCCAAACTAGCGTCGGAGAGCAGTTCTTC
CASSQTSVGEQFF
>.|TRBV5-5|TRBJ1-4|.
TGTGCCAGCAGCTTCATTACGAAGATGGCGGACAGTACCCTCGAAAAACTGTTTTTT
CASSFITKMADSTLEKLFF
>.|TRBV6-5|TRBJ2-2|.
TGTGCCAGCATGAGGGAGACGAACACCGGGGAGCTGTTTTTT
CASMRETNTGELFF
>.|TRBV4-1|TRBJ2-2|.
TGCGCCAGCAGCCGCGTCGGGATCGTGCGAGGGGAGCTGTTTTTT
CASSRVGIVRGELFF
>.|TRBV28|TRBJ1-6|.
TGTGCCAGCACCCCCTTTCCTCAGGGATATAATTCACCCCTCCACTTT
CASTPFPQGYNSPLHF
>.|TRBV7-9|TRBJ1-6|.
TGTGCCAGCAGCGCAGGGAATTCACCCCTCCACTTT
CASSAGNSPLHF
>.|TRBV28|TRBJ1-1|once
TGTGCCAGCAGTTTATTTGACAGAGGCGCTTTCTTT
CASSLFDRGAFF
>.|TRBV5-1|TRBJ1-1|.
TGCGCCAGCAGCTTGGGAGGAGGTGGAGGGAACACTGAAGCTTTCTTT
CASSLGGGGGNTEAFF
>.|TRBV30|TRBJ2-1|.
TGTGCCTGGAGTGTGGGGGACTCCGATGAGCAGTTCTTC
CAWSVGDSDEQFF
>TRBD1|TRBV7-9|TRBJ1-1|once
TGTGCCAGCAGCCCGGGACAGATGAACACTGAAGCTTTCTTT
CASSPGQMNTEAFF
>TRBD2|TRBV5-1|TRBJ2-1|once
TGCGCCAGCAGCTTGATACGGGGGGGGAAGAATGAGCAGTTCTTC
CASSLIRGGKNEQFF
>TRBD1|TRBV11-3|TRBJ2-7|.
TGTGCCAGCAGCCGGAAATGCCGGGACAGCTCCTACGAGCAGTACTTC
CASSRKCRDSSYEQYF
>.|TRBV7-4|TRBJ1-3|.
TGTGCCAGCAGCGATATGTCCTTAACTCCCGGAAACACCATATATTTT
CASSDMSLTPGNTIYF
>TRBD2|TRBV9|TRBJ2-1|few
TGTGCCAGCGACTCTCGGGGGGAATACAATGAGCAGTTCTTC
CASDSRGEYNEQFF
>.|TRBV7-2|TRBJ2-5|.
TGTGCCAGCAGCTTAGTCTGGGCGGAGACCCAGTACTTC
CASSLVWAETQYF
>TRBD1|TRBV6-5|TRBJ2-2|.
TGTGCCAGCAGTATTTCGACAGGGAGCACCGGGGAGCTGTTTTTT
CASSISTGSTGELFF
>.|TRBV6-1|TRBJ1-2|.
TGTGCCAGCAGTGCAGGCTCAGGCGGGGCATCCTATGGCTACACCTTC
CASSAGSGGASYGYTF
>.|TRBV27|TRBJ1-2|.
TGTGCCAGCAGGCGGGAAGATCTATTTGGCTACACCTTC
CASRREDLFGYTF
>TRBD2|TRBV7-2|TRBJ2-3|.
TGTGCCAGCAGCCTAACCGGCGGGGGGATCTCAGATACGCAGTATTTT
CASSLTGGGISDTQYF
>TRBD1|TRBV6-5|TRBJ1-5|.
TGTGCCAGCAGTTTACAGGGGTATAGCAATCAGCCCCAGCATTTT
CASSLQGYSNQPQHF
>TRBD1|TRBV5-1|TRBJ1-6|few
TGCGCCAGCAGCCCGATGGCGGGACAGGGTAATTCACCCCTCCACTTT
CASSPMAGQGNSPLHF
>.|TRBV5-8|TRBJ2-7|.
TGTGCCAGCAGCTTGGAACTGTACGAGCAGTACTTC
CASSLELYEQYF